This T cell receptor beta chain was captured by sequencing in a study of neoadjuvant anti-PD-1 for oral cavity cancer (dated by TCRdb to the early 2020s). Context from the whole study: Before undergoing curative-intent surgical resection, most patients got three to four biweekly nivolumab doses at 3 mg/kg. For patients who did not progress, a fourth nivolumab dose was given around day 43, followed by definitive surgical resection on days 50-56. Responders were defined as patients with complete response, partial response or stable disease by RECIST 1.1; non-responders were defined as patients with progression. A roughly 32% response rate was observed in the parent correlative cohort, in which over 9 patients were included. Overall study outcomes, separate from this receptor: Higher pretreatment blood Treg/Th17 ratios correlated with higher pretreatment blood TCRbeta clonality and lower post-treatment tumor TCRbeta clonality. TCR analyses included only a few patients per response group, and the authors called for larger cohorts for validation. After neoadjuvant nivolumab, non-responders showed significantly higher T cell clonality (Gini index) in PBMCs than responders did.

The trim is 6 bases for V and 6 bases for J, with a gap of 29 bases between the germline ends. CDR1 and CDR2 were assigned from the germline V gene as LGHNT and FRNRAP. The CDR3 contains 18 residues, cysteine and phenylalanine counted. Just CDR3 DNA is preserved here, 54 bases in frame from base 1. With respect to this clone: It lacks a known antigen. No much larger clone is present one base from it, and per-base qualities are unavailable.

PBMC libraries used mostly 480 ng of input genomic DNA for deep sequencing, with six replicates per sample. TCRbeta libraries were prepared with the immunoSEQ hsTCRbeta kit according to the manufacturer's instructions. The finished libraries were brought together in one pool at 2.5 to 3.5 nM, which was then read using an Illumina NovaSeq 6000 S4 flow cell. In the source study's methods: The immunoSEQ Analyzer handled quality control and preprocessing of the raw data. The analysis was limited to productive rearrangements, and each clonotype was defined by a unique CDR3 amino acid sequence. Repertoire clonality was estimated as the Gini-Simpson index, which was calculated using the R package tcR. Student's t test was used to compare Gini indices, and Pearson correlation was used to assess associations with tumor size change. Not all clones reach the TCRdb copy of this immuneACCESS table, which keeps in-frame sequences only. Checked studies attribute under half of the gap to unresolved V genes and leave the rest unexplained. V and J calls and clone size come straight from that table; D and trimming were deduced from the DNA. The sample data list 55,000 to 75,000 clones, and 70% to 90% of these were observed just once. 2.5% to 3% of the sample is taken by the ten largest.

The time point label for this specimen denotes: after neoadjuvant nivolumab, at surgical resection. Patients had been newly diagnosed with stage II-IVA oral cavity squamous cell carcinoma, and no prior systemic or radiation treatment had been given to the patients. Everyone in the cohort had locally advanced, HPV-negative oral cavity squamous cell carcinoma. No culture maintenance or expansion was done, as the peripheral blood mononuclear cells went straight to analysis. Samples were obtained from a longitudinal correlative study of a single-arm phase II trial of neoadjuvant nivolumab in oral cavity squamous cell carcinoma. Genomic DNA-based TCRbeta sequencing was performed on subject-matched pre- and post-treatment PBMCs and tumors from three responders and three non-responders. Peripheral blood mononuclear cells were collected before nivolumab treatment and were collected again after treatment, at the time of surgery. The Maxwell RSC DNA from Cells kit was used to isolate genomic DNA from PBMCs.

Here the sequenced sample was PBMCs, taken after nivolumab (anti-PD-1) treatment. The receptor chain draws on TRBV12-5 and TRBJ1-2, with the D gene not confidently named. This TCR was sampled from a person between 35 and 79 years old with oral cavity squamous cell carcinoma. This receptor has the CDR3 CASGRILGRFTSSHGYTF. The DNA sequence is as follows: TGTGCTAGTGGCCGGATACTCGGCAGGTTCACAAGTTCTCATGGCTACACCTTC.